This T cell receptor beta chain came from a study of CD8 T cells in ankylosing spondylitis. The study, taken as a whole, reports: Matched ankylosing spondylitis synovial fluid reportedly showed significant enrichment of disease-linked clones.

The CDR3 has 15 residues. Between the trimmed V and J ends, which lost 0 bases and 8 bases, there was a span of 17 bases. Germline V gene data show CDR1 as SGDLS and CDR2 as YYNGEE. TCRdb itself ran the 5' RACE reads through MiXCR, one entry per CDR3 protein. Of roughly 46,000 distinct CDR3 sequences listed, 3% to 4% are singletons. This clonotype was detected ten times or more. Its antigen is still unknown. The genes are TRBV9 and TRBJ1-2; D gene ambiguous. The source of this sequence is a female donor with ankylosing spondylitis or in good health (not recorded which). Sequencing input: blood, either unsorted or a sorted T cell fraction (not recorded which). CDR3 DNA: TGTGCCAGCAGCGTAGGACTCGGCCCCCAAGGGGGCTACACCTTC. Protein sequence: CASSVGLGPQGGYTF.